Listed below are T cell receptor beta chains from one sample, sequenced in a study of blood T cell repertoires in COVID-19. Assay used: immunoSEQ multiplex PCR; TCRdb lists only in-frame clones, some missing. The sample consists of about 62,000 clones, approximately 73% of them appearing once. Sequencing was done on a sample of peripheral blood. The receptors stem from a woman in her forties or fifties with active or convalescent COVID-19. Both conserved end residues are part of each CDR3. A D gene is named only where the DNA matches it firmly. Where a row states a size, it is once, few, many or the class of an expanded clone; other rows omit it.

size	V	J	D	CDR3	DNA
once	TRBV9	TRBJ1-2	TRBD1	CASSLGTANGYTF	TGTGCCAGCAGCCTGGGGACAGCGAATGGCTACACCTTC
.	TRBV4-1	TRBJ2-1	TRBD1	CASSQDGQVRNEQFF	TGCGCCAGCAGCCAGGATGGACAGGTACGCAATGAGCAGTTCTTC
.	TRBV7-8	TRBJ1-1	TRBD1	CASSLREGGQPNTEAFF	TGTGCCAGCAGCTTGCGCGAGGGGGGACAGCCGAACACTGAAGCTTTCTTT
.	TRBV15	TRBJ2-7	.	CATSRDKGQGYEQYF	TGTGCCACCAGCAGAGATAAAGGGCAGGGCTACGAGCAGTACTTC
.	TRBV3-1/TRBV3-2	TRBJ2-5	TRBD1	CASRLEGDRGSGGQETQYF	TGTGCCAGCAGGCTCGAGGGAGACAGGGGAAGCGGTGGTCAAGAGACCCAGTACTTC
.	TRBV24-1	TRBJ2-3	TRBD2	CATSDPGLAQSADTQYF	TGTGCCACCAGTGATCCCGGACTAGCGCAGTCCGCAGATACGCAGTATTTT
.	TRBV19	TRBJ1-2	.	CASSPGPVDPGYTF	TGTGCCAGTAGCCCAGGGCCAGTCGATCCGGGCTACACCTTC
.	TRBV19	TRBJ1-1	TRBD1	CASSSLDRVDTEAFF	TGTGCCAGTAGCTCCTTGGACAGGGTGGACACTGAAGCTTTCTTT
.	TRBV29-1	TRBJ2-2	.	CSVVSGLNGELFF	TGCAGCGTTGTGTCAGGGCTGAACGGGGAGCTGTTTTTT
.	TRBV10-3	TRBJ2-7	TRBD1	CAISDTTGSSYEQYF	TGTGCCATCAGTGATACGACAGGGAGCTCCTACGAGCAGTACTTC
.	TRBV20-1	TRBJ2-3	.	CSAGSGDTQYF	TGCAGTGCTGGGAGCGGAGATACGCAGTATTTT
many	TRBV2	TRBJ2-2	TRBD1	CASTQDRGRTGELFF	TGTGCCAGCACCCAGGACAGGGGACGGACCGGGGAGCTGTTTTTT
.	TRBV27	TRBJ1-1	TRBD1	CASSLAGTVNTEAFF	TGTGCCAGCAGTTTAGCCGGGACAGTGAACACTGAAGCTTTCTTT
few	TRBV9	TRBJ2-2	TRBD2	CASSPRTSGGGELFF	TGTGCCAGCAGCCCCAGGACTAGCGGGGGCGGGGAGCTGTTTTTT
.	TRBV21-1	TRBJ2-5	.	CASSNRGKGTEETQYF	TGTGCCAGCAGCAATAGGGGAAAAGGGACAGAAGAGACCCAGTACTTC
.	TRBV19	TRBJ1-1	.	CASSKNPGDTEAFF	TGTGCCAGTAGTAAAAACCCAGGGGACACTGAAGCTTTCTTT
.	TRBV18	TRBJ1-2	.	CASSPLDGANYGYTF	TGTGCCAGCTCACCCCTCGACGGAGCTAACTATGGCTACACCTTC
.	TRBV6-5	TRBJ2-7	.	CASSSEVSREQYF	TGTGCCAGCAGTTCGGAGGTATCGAGGGAGCAGTACTTC
.	TRBV28	TRBJ2-4	TRBD2	CASSFFGGRAAAKNIQYF	TGTGCCAGCAGTTTTTTCGGCGGGAGGGCAGCAGCCAAAAACATTCAGTACTTC
.	TRBV5-6	TRBJ2-3	TRBD1	CASSSGQDTDTQYF	TGTGCCAGCAGCTCTGGACAGGACACAGATACGCAGTATTTT
few	TRBV28	TRBJ1-2	.	CASSPAGGGAEGYTF	TGTGCCAGCAGTCCAGCTGGTGGGGGGGCGGAGGGCTACACCTTC
.	TRBV7-9	TRBJ2-7	.	CASSPDSYSYEQYF	TGTGCCAGCAGCCCGGACAGTTACTCCTACGAGCAGTACTTC
.	TRBV7-9	TRBJ1-1	.	CASSLANDREAFF	TGTGCCAGCAGCTTAGCTAACGACAGGGAAGCTTTCTTT
.	TRBV28	TRBJ2-2	.	CASMRKLLDTGELFF	TGTGCCAGCATGAGGAAACTCCTGGACACCGGGGAGCTGTTTTTT
few	TRBV18	TRBJ2-7	.	CASSPPDKSYEQYF	TGTGCCAGCTCACCCCCAGACAAGTCCTACGAGCAGTACTTC
.	TRBV7-8	TRBJ1-2	TRBD1	CASSLGDRGLSDYGYTF	TGTGCCAGCAGCTTGGGCGACAGGGGGCTGTCGGACTATGGCTACACCTTC
few	TRBV18	TRBJ1-1	.	CASSSSVMNTEAFF	TGTGCCAGCTCATCGTCAGTCATGAACACTGAAGCTTTCTTT
.	TRBV18	TRBJ2-3	.	CASSSGAGRDTQYF	TGTGCCAGCTCATCTGGGGCCGGGCGGGATACGCAGTATTTT
few	TRBV19	TRBJ2-5	.	CASGRDLQETQYF	TGTGCCAGCGGGCGGGACCTACAAGAGACCCAGTACTTC
few	TRBV30	TRBJ1-1	TRBD1	CAWSEGQLNTEAFF	TGTGCCTGGAGCGAGGGACAGTTGAACACTGAAGCTTTCTTT
.	TRBV6-5	TRBJ2-3	.	CASSDSSTSTDTQYF	TGTGCCAGCAGCGACAGTTCCACTAGCACAGATACGCAGTATTTT
.	TRBV7-9	TRBJ1-4	TRBD1	CASSFAGQTNEKLFF	TGTGCCAGCAGCTTCGCGGGACAGACAAATGAAAAACTGTTTTTT
.	TRBV5-1	TRBJ2-1	TRBD2	CASSVPGLAGAREQFF	TGCGCCAGCAGCGTCCCGGGACTAGCGGGAGCCAGGGAGCAGTTCTTC
.	TRBV6-1	TRBJ2-7	TRBD1	CASSEVGTAYF	TGTGCCAGCAGTGAAGTAGGGACAGCGTACTTC
.	TRBV11-2	TRBJ1-2	TRBD1	CASSSNRGRNYGYTF	TGTGCCAGCAGCTCAAACAGGGGCCGGAACTATGGCTACACCTTC
few	TRBV6-1	TRBJ2-3	.	CASSDPGQGTDTQYF	TGTGCCAGCAGTGACCCAGGGCAGGGCACAGATACGCAGTATTTT
.	TRBV7-9	TRBJ1-4	.	CASSFTGSREKLFF	TGTGCCAGCAGCTTTACGGGGAGTCGTGAAAAACTGTTTTTT